One T cell receptor beta chain is described in this entry. Its antigen remains unidentified. Other DNA sequences from this sample encode an identical CDR3 as well. The protocol was immunoSEQ multiplex PCR, while the TCRdb copy is restricted to in-frame clones and leaves out a portion. The table shows 2 million to 3 million clones, with 90% to 95% occurring only once. This sample is drawn from a study of shared clonotypes between healthy human individuals. Regarding the study as a whole: Clonotypes shared by all four donors outscored non-shared clonotypes in generation probability.

Trimming removed 5 bases from V and 1 base from J; junction bases left unmatched: 3. Germline CDR1 is SEHNR and CDR2 is FQNEAQ (reference sequence). This CDR3 has 15 residues. The chain recombines TRBV7-9 with TRBJ2-1, with 9 positions matching TRBD1. The source material was naive CD4+ T cells from PBMCs. Noted subset: CD45RA+ positively selected. This TCR came from a man between 18 and 35 years old in good health. Some clones in this sample may be carry-over from other donors' samples. Here the CDR3 reads CASSPGQGSYNEQFF. As DNA, the CDR3 is TGTGCCAGCAGCCCGGGACAGGGTTCCTACAATGAGCAGTTCTTC.